This T cell receptor beta chain was retrieved from a study of T cell repertoires in cytomegalovirus infection (dated by TCRdb to the late 2010s). Background for the entire study: Peptide stimulations targeted recently identified HLA-C-restricted CMV epitopes, whose presentation resists viral immunomodulation, together with well-studied HLA-B-restricted epitopes. Donor HLA type was relevant to the analysis, because carriage of CMV infection together with the matching HLA type was indicated by public TCR beta signatures. The full study reports these points: In the ex vivo response, HLA-C-restricted CMV-specific TCR beta clonotypes were dominant, and in two of eight donors the single most frequent clonotype came from this HLA-C-restricted group. In both this cohort and an independent cohort of 352 donors, the cumulative frequency of public TCR beta family members distinguished carriers of CMV infection plus the relevant HLA type.

There are 13 amino acids in the CDR3, from cysteine to phenylalanine inclusive. The only DNA kept is the CDR3, 39 bases in frame from the first base. CDR1 is given as MNHNS and CDR2 as SASEGT, both from the germline V gene. Trimming removed 6 bases from V and 4 bases from J, leaving 9 bases between the germline ends. Only one count was recorded for this clonotype. What this receptor recognizes is not known. Nothing much larger sits one base from this clone, and base qualities are not available. One read alone lends weak support. TCRdb shows the sequencer as Illumina HiSeq 1500. Using fastp trimming at Q25 and MiXCR clonotype assembly, TCRdb reanalyzed the public sequencing data and kept in-frame beta chains. Entries are consolidated by CDR3 protein sequence, retaining the most common genes and DNA. This sample is represented by some 350,000 distinct CDR3 sequences; 25% to 30% of them were singletons. Over 15% of the sample rests with the top ten.

Interpreted using the paper, the treatment or condition label stands for: in vitro stimulation with specific CMV peptide epitopes to enrich CMV-specific T cells. The rearrangement combines TRBV6-1 with TRBJ1-4; the D gene lacks a confident call. This clonotype was obtained from a human donor in good health (CMV status not recorded). Some clones in this sample may be carry-over from other donors' samples. The specimen comprised cultured PBMCs, sampled from culture after CMV antigen stimulation. The CDR3 region has the sequence CASRSAGNEKLFF. The nucleotide sequence reads TGTGCCAGCAGAAGTGCCGGTAATGAAAAACTGTTTTTT.